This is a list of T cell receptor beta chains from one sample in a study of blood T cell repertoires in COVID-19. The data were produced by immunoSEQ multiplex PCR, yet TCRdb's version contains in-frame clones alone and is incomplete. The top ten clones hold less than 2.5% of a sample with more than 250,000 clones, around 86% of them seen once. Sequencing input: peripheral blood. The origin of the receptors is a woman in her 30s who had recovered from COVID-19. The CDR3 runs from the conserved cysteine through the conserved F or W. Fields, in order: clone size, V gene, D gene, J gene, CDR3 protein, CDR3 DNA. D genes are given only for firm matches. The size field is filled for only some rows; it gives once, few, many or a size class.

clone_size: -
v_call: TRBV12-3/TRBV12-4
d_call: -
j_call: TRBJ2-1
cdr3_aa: CASKERGYNEQFF
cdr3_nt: TGTGCCAGCAAAGAAAGGGGCTACAATGAGCAGTTCTTC

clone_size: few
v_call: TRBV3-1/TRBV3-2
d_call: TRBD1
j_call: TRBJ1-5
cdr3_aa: CASSTTGGNQPQHF
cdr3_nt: TGTGCCAGCAGCACAACAGGGGGCAATCAGCCCCAGCATTTT

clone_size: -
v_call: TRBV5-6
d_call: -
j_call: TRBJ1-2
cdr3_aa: CASSFSDRLSYGYTF
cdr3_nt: TGTGCCAGCAGCTTTTCGGACAGACTATCCTATGGCTACACCTTC

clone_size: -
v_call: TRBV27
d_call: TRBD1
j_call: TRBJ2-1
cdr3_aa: CASSLSSGTGRSGEQFF
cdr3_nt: TGTGCCAGCAGTTTATCTTCTGGGACAGGGAGATCGGGCGAGCAGTTCTTC

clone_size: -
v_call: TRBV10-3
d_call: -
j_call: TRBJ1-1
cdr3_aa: CAISETSLPNTEAFF
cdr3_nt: TGTGCCATCAGTGAGACATCCCTTCCGAACACTGAAGCTTTCTTT

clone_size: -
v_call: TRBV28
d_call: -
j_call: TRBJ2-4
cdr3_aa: CASSAADSKYF
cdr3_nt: TGTGCCAGCAGTGCGGCCGATTCAAAGTACTTC

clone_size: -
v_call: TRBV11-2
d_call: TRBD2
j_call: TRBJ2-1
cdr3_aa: CASSHTGTSGGALPPFF
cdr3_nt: TGTGCCAGCAGCCATACCGGGACTAGCGGGGGGGCCTTACCTCCGTTCTTC

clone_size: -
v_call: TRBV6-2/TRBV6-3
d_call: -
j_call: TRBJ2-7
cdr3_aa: CASSYEAVGYEQYF
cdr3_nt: TGTGCCAGCAGTTACGAGGCGGTCGGCTACGAGCAGTACTTC

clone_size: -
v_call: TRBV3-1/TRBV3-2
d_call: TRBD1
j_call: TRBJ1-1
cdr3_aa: CASSSRDRFEAFF
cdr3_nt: TGTGCCAGCAGCAGCCGGGACAGATTTGAAGCTTTCTTT

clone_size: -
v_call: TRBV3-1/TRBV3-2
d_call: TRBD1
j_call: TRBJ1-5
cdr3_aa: CASSQGTGIQPQHF
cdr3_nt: TGTGCCAGCAGCCAAGGGACAGGGATTCAGCCCCAGCATTTT

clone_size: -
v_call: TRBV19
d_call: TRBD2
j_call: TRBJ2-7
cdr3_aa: CASSMTSANEQYF
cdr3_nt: TGTGCCAGTAGTATGACTAGCGCCAACGAGCAGTACTTC

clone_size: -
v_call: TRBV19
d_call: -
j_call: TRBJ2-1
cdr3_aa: CASSAGDEQFF
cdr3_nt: TGTGCCAGTAGTGCAGGGGATGAGCAGTTCTTC

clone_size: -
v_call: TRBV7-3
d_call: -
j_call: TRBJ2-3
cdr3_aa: CASSLQRSTDTQYF
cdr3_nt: TGTGCCAGCAGCTTACAGCGGAGCACAGATACGCAGTATTTT

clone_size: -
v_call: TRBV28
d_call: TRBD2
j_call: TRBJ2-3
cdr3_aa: CASGRTSGFSTDTQYF
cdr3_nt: TGTGCCAGCGGAAGGACTAGCGGATTTAGCACAGATACGCAGTATTTT

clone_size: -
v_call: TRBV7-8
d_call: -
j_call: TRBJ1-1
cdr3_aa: CASSFTGYSMNTEAFF
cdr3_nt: TGTGCCAGCAGCTTCACAGGGTACTCTATGAACACTGAAGCTTTCTTT

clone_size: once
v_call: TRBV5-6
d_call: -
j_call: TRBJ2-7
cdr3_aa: CASSLGSSYEQYF
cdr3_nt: TGTGCCAGCAGCTTGGGCAGCTCCTACGAGCAGTACTTC

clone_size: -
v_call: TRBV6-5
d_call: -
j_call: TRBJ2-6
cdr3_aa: CASSTNRAGANVLTF
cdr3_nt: TGTGCCAGCAGTACAAACAGGGCTGGGGCCAACGTCCTGACTTTC

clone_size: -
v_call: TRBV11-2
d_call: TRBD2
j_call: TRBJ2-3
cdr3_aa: CASSLRREGTDTQYF
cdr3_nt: TGTGCCAGCAGCTTACGGCGGGAGGGCACAGATACGCAGTATTTT

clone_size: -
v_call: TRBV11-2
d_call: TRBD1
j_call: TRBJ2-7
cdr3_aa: CASSLDRLTYEQYF
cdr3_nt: TGTGCCAGCAGCTTGGACAGGCTTACCTACGAGCAGTACTTC

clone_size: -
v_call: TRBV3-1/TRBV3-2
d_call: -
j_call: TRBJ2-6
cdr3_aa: CASSQEPGSGANVLTF
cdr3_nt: TGTGCCAGCAGCCAAGAGCCGGGGAGCGGGGCCAACGTCCTGACTTTC

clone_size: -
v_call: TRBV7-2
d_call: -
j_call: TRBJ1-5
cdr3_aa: CASSYKLGSNQPQHF
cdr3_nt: TGTGCCAGCAGCTACAAACTAGGTTCCAATCAGCCCCAGCATTTT

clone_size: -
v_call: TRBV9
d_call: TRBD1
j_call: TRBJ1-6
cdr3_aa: CASSPGTGLYVSLHF
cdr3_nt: TGTGCCAGCAGCCCCGGGACAGGGCTTTATGTATCCCTCCACTTT

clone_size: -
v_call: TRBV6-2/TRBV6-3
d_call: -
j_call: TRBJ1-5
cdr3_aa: CASSYEVWYSNQPQHF
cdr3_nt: TGTGCCAGCAGTTACGAGGTTTGGTATAGCAATCAGCCCCAGCATTTT